The 20 T cell receptor beta chains reported below all come from one sample, sequenced in a study of blood T cell repertoires in COVID-19. The method was immunoSEQ multiplex PCR; TCRdb's version includes in-frame clones alone and lacks a portion of them. The sample carries some 250,000 clones, roughly 88% recorded once. Material for sequencing was PBMCs or T cells enriched from blood (not recorded which). The receptors were gathered from a woman aged 45 to 65 who had recovered from COVID-19.

The chain is built from TRBV20-1 and TRBJ1-2; D perhaps matches TRBD1 (6 bases). Germline V lookup: CDR1 DFQATT, CDR2 SNEGSKA (reference sequence). There are 12 residues in the CDR3. V lost 3 bases and J lost 8, with 13 bases in between. The CDR3 is CSASSGAKGYTF. The CDR3 coding sequence is TGCAGTGCTAGTTCAGGGGCGAAGGGCTACACCTTC.

The chain combines TRBV6-6 with TRBJ2-5, with TRBD1 identical over 11 bases. CDR1 and CDR2 from the germline V gene are MNHNY and SVGAGI (reference sequence). The CDR3 has 16 residues. V lost 7 bases, J lost 4 bases, and 11 bases stayed unmatched. Here the CDR3 reads CASTGDRGTLAETQYF. CDR3 nucleotide sequence: TGTGCCAGCACCGGGGACAGGGGGACCCTCGCAGAGACCCAGTACTTC.

The rearrangement joins TRBV29-1 to TRBJ2-7; D is undetermined. This CDR3 contains 14 residues. Between the trimmed V and J ends, which lost 4 bases and 4 bases, there was a span of 17 bases. Germline assignment: CDR1 SQVTM and CDR2 ANQGSEA. CDR3 coding DNA: TGCAGCGTTGTCAACCCCCCGGTCGGGTACGAGCAGTACTTC. This sequence encodes CSVVNPPVGYEQYF.

This chain joins TRBV21-1 and TRBJ2-3; the table names TRBD1, a call not compared with the DNA. TRBV21-1 is a known pseudogene. The CDR3 loop spans 16 amino acids. The CDR3 DNA is TGTGCCAGCACCGACCCGGGCTTAGGCCAACAGGAAGCGCAGTATTTT. Its translation: CASTDPGLGQQEAQYF.

This chain uses TRBV28 with TRBJ1-3; TRBD1 agrees at 11 bases. Germline V gene sequence: CDR1 MDHEN, CDR2 SYDVKM. CDR3 length: 18 residues. V trimming: 5 bases; J trimming: 6 bases; junction bases outside the gene matches: 15. CDR3 nucleotides: TGTGCCAGCAGTATCCTAGGACAGGGGGCGCGAGTAGAAAACACCATATATTTT. Translation: CASSILGQGARVENTIYF.

The chain couples TRBV18 to TRBJ1-3; D possibly corresponds to TRBD1 (6 bases). The germline V gene encodes CDR1 KGHSH and CDR2 LQKENI. The CDR3 extends over 16 amino acids. V was trimmed by 2 bases and J by 0 bases, leaving 11 bases between them. The CDR3 DNA is TGTGCCAGCTCACCAGGGACACAGGTCTCTGGAAACACCATATATTTT. This gives the protein CASSPGTQVSGNTIYF.

J is TRBJ2-7 and V is TRBV7-2, with TRBD1 as a possible D gene (6 bases). V lost 1 base and J 4 bases, leaving 11 bases between the germline ends. The CDR3 totals 14 residues. Germline V gives CDR1 SGHTA, CDR2 FQGNSA. CDR3 region: CASSLGGTPYEQYF. The CDR3 DNA is TGTGCCAGCAGCTTAGGTGGGACACCATACGAGCAGTACTTC.

The chain uses TRBV27 and TRBJ2-3; D is perhaps TRBD1 (6 bases). V gave up 4 bases and J gave up 1 base, with 9 bases separating them. Germline assignment: CDR1 MNHEY and CDR2 SMNVEV (reference sequence). This CDR3 has 14 amino acids. The CDR3 sequence is CASSSRTGTDTQYF. The CDR3 region has the DNA TGTGCCAGCAGTTCACGGACAGGCACAGATACGCAGTATTTT.

This chain joins TRBV28 and TRBJ1-2, with D possibly matching TRBD1 (5 bases). Looked up from germline, CDR1 is MDHEN and CDR2 is SYDVKM. V dropped 5 bases and J dropped 7 bases, with 17 bases sitting between them. This CDR3 is built from 14 residues. CDR3 nucleotides: TGTGCCAGCAGTCTGACAGTTCCCAAGGGTGGCTACACCTTC. This codes for CASSLTVPKGGYTF.

The sample holds one count of this clone. The rearrangement joins TRBV6-5 to TRBJ2-3; unclear D gene. Germline CDR1 MNHEY, CDR2 SVGAGI. The CDR3 covers 14 residues. With 0 bases removed from V and 3 bases from J, the gap between germline ends came to 7 bases. The CDR3 spells CASSYSAITDTQYF. The CDR3 DNA reads as TGTGCCAGCAGTTACTCGGCCATAACAGATACGCAGTATTTT.

The chain's CDR3 is CASSSDSSYNEQFF. DNA of the CDR3: TGTGCCAGCAGCTCGGACTCCTCCTACAATGAGCAGTTCTTC. The chain employs TRBV7-3 and TRBJ2-1, with a weak D call TRBD2 (5 bases). The CDR3 totals 14 residues. Germline CDR1 is SGHTA and CDR2 is FQGTGA. Trimming pared 4 bases from V and 0 bases from J, leaving 7 bases between.

A single count supports this clone. This rearrangement joins TRBV2 to TRBJ1-2; no clear D. In germline, CDR1 is SNHLY, CDR2 FYNNEI. There are 13 residues in the CDR3. Written as DNA, the CDR3 is TGTGCGACCTCTAAATGGGAGATTGTTGGCTACACCTTC. It translates to CATSKWEIVGYTF.

V gene TRBV7-9 combines with J gene TRBJ2-7; D possibly corresponds to TRBD2 (6 bases). V was shortened by 4 bases and J by 6 bases, with 10 bases between the two germline ends. The germline V gene has CDR1 SEHNR and CDR2 FQNEAQ (reference sequence). The CDR3 totals 12 residues. DNA of the CDR3: TGTGCCAGCAGCTCGGAGGGAGTCGAGCAGTACTTC. Protein: CASSSEGVEQYF.

V usage is TRBV3-1 (or the pseudogene TRBV3-2) and J usage is TRBJ2-1; D call uncertain. This CDR3 has 16 residues. Germline CDR1 is LGHDT and CDR2 is YNNKEL (reference sequence). The ends were cut back, 1 base at V and 2 bases at J, with 12 bases in the middle. CDR3 in amino acids: CASSQGSEYAYNEQFF. CDR3 in DNA: TGTGCCAGCAGCCAAGGTTCAGAATATGCCTACAATGAGCAGTTCTTC.

The chain joins TRBV28 to TRBJ1-2; D may be TRBD1 (6 bases). V was clipped by 2 bases and J by 8 bases, with 18 bases between them. Germline CDR1 MDHEN, CDR2 SYDVKM. This CDR3 is built from 15 residues. The CDR3 nucleotides read TGTGCCAGCAGTTTAGACAGACCTGGGGGCTTGGGCTACACCTTC. Its translation is CASSLDRPGGLGYTF.

CDR3 in DNA: TGTGCCAGCAGTCCTTACAGGGTGAGCTCCTACGAGCAGTACTTC. Its translation: CASSPYRVSSYEQYF. The rearrangement links TRBV27 to TRBJ2-7; maybe TRBD1 (6 bases). In germline, CDR1 is MNHEY, CDR2 SMNVEV (reference sequence). Trimming left V 5 bases short and J 0 bases short, with 14 bases between. This CDR3 spans 15 amino acids.

The chain has TRBV11-3 and TRBJ2-2, with 9 positions matching TRBD1. The CDR3 length is 16 residues. Per germline, CDR1 SGHNT and CDR2 YENEEA. J lost 6 bases, V lost 1 base, and 6 bases had no gene match. The CDR3 nucleotides are TGTGCCAGCAGCTTAGCCTCCGGGACAGGGTCCGGGGAGCTGTTTTTT. It is translated as CASSLASGTGSGELFF.

This clone was detected once. The rearrangement joins TRBV9 to TRBJ2-5, with 7 nucleotides matching TRBD2. The trim removed 1 base at V and 5 bases at J, leaving 5 bases unmatched. The CDR3 loop spans 14 amino acids. The germline gives CDR1 SGDLS, CDR2 YYNGEE. The CDR3 protein is CASSVMGGAETQYF. In nucleotides, the CDR3 is TGTGCCAGCAGCGTAATGGGAGGGGCGGAGACCCAGTACTTC.

The chain joins TRBV7-9 to TRBJ2-3; 11 positions match TRBD2. V shed 6 bases and J 2 bases; nucleotides not matched to a gene: 13. This CDR3 has 18 amino acids. Per the germline V gene, CDR1 is SEHNR and CDR2 is FQNEAQ (reference sequence). This CDR3 reads CASRKGTSGVLHTDTQYF. DNA for the CDR3: TGTGCCAGCAGAAAGGGGACTAGCGGTGTTCTTCACACAGATACGCAGTATTTT.

CDR3 coding DNA: TGTGCCAGTACCCAAAGGAACAGGGACTCCTACGAGCAGTACTTC. Translation: CASTQRNRDSYEQYF. The rearrangement joins TRBV19 to TRBJ2-7, with a weak D call TRBD1 (6 bases). Looked up from germline, CDR1 is LNHDA and CDR2 is SQIVND (reference sequence). V lost 7 bases and J 0 bases, leaving 16 bases between the germline ends. The CDR3 is made up of 15 amino acids.